One and the same sample provided the 19 T cell receptor beta chains below, sequenced in a study of lymphopenia after photon versus proton radiotherapy. Generated by immunoSEQ multiplex PCR, the TCRdb table keeps only in-frame clones and is missing some. The sample records more than 25,000 clones, about nine tenths being singletons. Source: peripheral blood, taken from a patient treated with photon-based radiotherapy. The receptors were gathered from a woman aged 45-60 years with pancreatic cancer.

DNA for the CDR3: TGTGCCAGCATCACCGGGACTCACCCCTACGAGCAGTACTTC. It is translated as CASITGTHPYEQYF. The rearrangement joins TRBV28 to TRBJ2-7; TRBD2 might be the D (6 bases). From germline, CDR1 is MDHEN and CDR2 SYDVKM. The CDR3 totals 14 residues. V gave up 7 bases and J gave up 2 bases, with 15 bases separating them.

V is TRBV11-2 and J is TRBJ2-5; D is ambiguous. CDR3 length: 13 residues. From germline, CDR1 is SGHAT and CDR2 FQNNGV. V lost 2 bases and J lost 2, with 6 bases in between. The CDR3 coding sequence is TGTGCCAGCAGCTTAAGGGATCAAGAGACCCAGTACTTC. It encodes CASSLRDQETQYF.

V is TRBV19 and J is TRBJ1-5; D remains unclear. V dropped 7 bases and J dropped 4 bases, with 17 bases sitting between them. Looked up from germline, CDR1 is LNHDA and CDR2 is SQIVND (reference sequence). The CDR3 extends over 15 amino acids. CDR3: CASTQNLGSNQPQHF. For the CDR3, the DNA is TGTGCCAGTACCCAGAATCTAGGCAGTAATCAGCCCCAGCATTTT.

The V gene is TRBV5-6, the J gene TRBJ2-3; maybe TRBD2 (6 bases). Looked up from germline, CDR1 is SGHDT and CDR2 is YYEEEE. This CDR3 comprises 14 residues. V was clipped by 4 bases and J by 4 bases, with 13 bases between them. For the CDR3, the DNA is TGTGCCAGCAGCCGGCGGGGAGGAGCAGATACGCAGTATTTT. Encoded protein: CASSRRGGADTQYF.

The chain employs TRBV10-2 and TRBJ2-7, with D perhaps TRBD2 (5 bases). The V gene's germline CDR1 is WSHSY and CDR2 SAAADI. The CDR3 is 14 residues long. Trimming cost V 10 bases and J 0 bases, with 16 bases left between them. Here the CDR3 reads CATKDGDSSYEQYF. CDR3 coding DNA: TGCGCCACCAAGGACGGGGATAGCTCCTACGAGCAGTACTTC.

V gene TRBV7-6 combines with J gene TRBJ2-3, with D tentatively TRBD2 (6 bases). There are 15 residues in the CDR3. Trimming left V 1 base short and J 0 bases short, with 8 bases between. CDR1 and CDR2 from the germline V gene are SGHVS and FNYEAQ. This CDR3 reads CASSLGSGSTDTQYF. The CDR3 DNA is TGTGCCAGCAGCTTAGGTAGCGGAAGCACAGATACGCAGTATTTT. Together with reference TRBV7-6 and TRBJ2-3, the CDR3 gives the full variable domain: GAGVSQSPRYKVTKRGQDVALRCDPISGHVSLYWYRQALGQGPEFLTYFNYEAQQDKSGLPNDRFSAERPEGSISTLTIQRTEQRDSAMYRCASSLGSGSTDTQYFGPGTRLTVL.

V is TRBV7-9 and J is TRBJ2-5; 13 bases line up with TRBD2. The length of the CDR3 is 18 residues. The ends lost 2 bases at V and 5 bases at J; junction bases unmatched: 11. Germline-derived CDR1 and CDR2 are SEHNR and FQNEAQ (reference sequence). Written as DNA, the CDR3 is TGTGCCAGCAGCTTACGGGGGACTAGCGGGACTTTGGTGGAGACCCAGTACTTC. Its translation: CASSLRGTSGTLVETQYF.

The rearrangement joins TRBV11-2 to TRBJ2-1; no reliable D call. Germline CDR1 is SGHAT and CDR2 is FQNNGV. V was pared by 4 bases and J by 0 bases, with 10 bases between. This CDR3 contains 15 residues. The DNA of the CDR3 is TGTGCCAGCAGCTCCTCCGGAGACTCCTACAATGAGCAGTTCTTC. Translated, it gives CASSSSGDSYNEQFF.

This chain links TRBV16 with TRBJ1-5; D call uncertain. The V end was cut by 0 bases, the J end by 1 base, with 7 bases between. Germline lookup yields CDR1 KGHSY and CDR2 FQNENV. The CDR3 is 15 residues long. The DNA of the CDR3 is TGTGCCAGCAGCCAATCGGGTCAGAGCAATCAGCCCCAGCATTTT. Translation: CASSQSGQSNQPQHF. The full variable domain, completed using reference TRBV16 and TRBJ1-5, is GEEVAQTPKHLVRGEGQKAKLYCAPIKGHSYVFWYQQVLKNEFKFLISFQNENVFDETGMPKERFSAKCLPNSPCSLEIQATKLEDSAVYFCASSQSGQSNQPQHFGDGTRLSIL.

The genes are TRBV11-2 and TRBJ2-2; no reliable D call. V was pared by 1 base and J by 6 bases, with 9 bases between. The CDR3 consists of 14 residues. Germline loops: CDR1 SGHAT, CDR2 FQNNGV. CDR3 protein: CASSLASVPGELFF. In DNA form, the CDR3 reads TGTGCCAGCAGCTTAGCGTCGGTCCCCGGGGAGCTGTTTTTT. The full variable domain, rest sourced from reference TRBV11-2 and TRBJ2-2, is EAGVAQSPRYKIIEKRQSVAFWCNPISGHATLYWYQQILGQGPKLLIQFQNNGVVDDSQLPKDRFSAERLKGVDSTLKIQPAKLEDSAVYLCASSLASVPGELFFGEGSRLTVL.

The chain couples TRBV28 to TRBJ2-2; the D gene is possibly TRBD2 (5 bases). Trimming pared 1 base from V and 5 bases from J, leaving 5 bases between. The CDR3 is 13 residues long. Germline V gives CDR1 MDHEN, CDR2 SYDVKM. CDR3 bases: TGTGCCAGCAGTTTATCGGGGACCGGGGAGCTGTTTTTT. Translation: CASSLSGTGELFF.

The rearrangement joins TRBV6-5 to TRBJ1-2, with TRBD1 matching over 7 bases. Trimming cost V 6 bases and J 5 bases; bases outside gene matches: 3. This CDR3 has 12 residues. Germline V CDR1 and CDR2: MNHEY, SVGAGI. The CDR3 nucleotides read TGTGCCAGCAGCGAGACAGGGTATGGCTACACCTTC. Amino acids: CASSETGYGYTF.

This clone was found once. The chain carries TRBV5-1 and TRBJ1-1, with a tentative D call TRBD1 (6 bases). Trimming took 1 base from V and 0 from J, leaving 10 bases between them. The CDR3 consists of 15 residues. Germline CDR1 is SGHRS and CDR2 is YFSETQ. The CDR3 coding sequence is TGCGCCAGCAGCTTGAGGCAGGGGTTGAACACTGAAGCTTTCTTT. It encodes CASSLRQGLNTEAFF.

This chain links TRBV28 with TRBJ1-1, with D perhaps matching TRBD1 (6 bases). The CDR3 has 13 amino acids. Germline V gene data show CDR1 as MDHEN and CDR2 as SYDVKM. The V gene lost 2 bases and the J gene lost 7 bases, with 11 bases spanning the gap. The CDR3 region has the DNA TGTGCCAGCAGTTTACTACAGGGAAGTGAAGCTTTCTTT. This codes for CASSLLQGSEAFF.

This rearrangement joins TRBV5-8 to TRBJ2-3; 12 nucleotides agree with TRBD2. Germline trimming cut 0 bases from V and 2 bases from J; bases unmatched to any gene: 1. Germline loops: CDR1 SGHTS, CDR2 YDEGEE. CDR3 size: 16 residues. The CDR3 region has the DNA TGTGCCAGCAGCTTGGGACTAGCGGGAGACACAGATACGCAGTATTTT. Protein: CASSLGLAGDTDTQYF. Filled out from reference TRBV5-8 and TRBJ2-3, the complete variable domain reads EAGVTQSPTHLIKTRGQQATLRCSPISGHTSVYWYQQALGLGLQFLLWYDEGEERNRGNFPPRFSGRQFPNYSSELNVNALELEDSALYLCASSLGLAGDTDTQYFGPGTRLTVL.

The chain joins TRBV7-9 to TRBJ2-7; the D is unclear. The germline CDR1 and CDR2 sequences are SEHNR and FQNEAQ (reference sequence). V dropped 4 bases and J dropped 3 bases, with 7 bases sitting between them. The CDR3 length is 12 residues. DNA of the CDR3: TGTGCCAGCAGCTCAAACAGCTACGAGCAGTACTTC. It codes for CASSSNSYEQYF.

V gene TRBV28 combines with J gene TRBJ1-1; D not certain. Germline CDR1 MDHEN, CDR2 SYDVKM. The CDR3 is 12 residues long. Trimming stripped 3 bases from V and 13 bases from J, with 15 bases between. CDR3 nucleotides: TGTGCCAGCAGTTTCTACAGCCTAGAGCATTTCTTT. Amino acid sequence: CASSFYSLEHFF.

The rearrangement links TRBV28 to TRBJ2-5; 9 bases align to TRBD1. The CDR3 length is 17 residues. Germline V gene data show CDR1 as MDHEN and CDR2 as SYDVKM. V shed 1 base, J shed 0 bases, and the junction held 6 bases outside the gene matches. DNA for the CDR3: TGTGCCAGCAGTTTATCATCCGGGACAGGGAACCAAGAGACCCAGTACTTC. It encodes CASSLSSGTGNQETQYF.

This sequence joins TRBV6-4 and TRBJ2-7, with D possibly matching TRBD1 (5 bases). Germline CDR1 reads MRHNA; CDR2 reads SNTAGT. The CDR3 runs 14 residues. V lost 6 bases and J lost 0, with 12 bases in between. The DNA for the CDR3 is TGTGCCAGCAGACTTGACAGATTCTCCTACGAGCAGTACTTC. This translates into CASRLDRFSYEQYF.